This is a list of T cell receptor beta chains from one sample in a study of naive and memory T cell subsets. One entry per CDR3 protein, called by TCRdb with MiXCR from the UMI-ligation and nested PCR reads. This sample has roughly 140,000 distinct CDR3 sequences, with approximately 17% found just once. Sequenced input: naive CD4+ T cells from blood. These receptors originate from a human donor in good health. Both conserved end residues are part of each CDR3. A D gene is named only where the DNA matches it firmly. The size entry is marked missing in some rows and otherwise reads once, few, many or a size class.

cdr3_length	d_call	v_call	clone_size	j_call	cdr3_aa	cdr3_nt
15	NA	TRBV4-3	few	TRBJ2-2	CASSQEGLVTGELFF	TGCGCCAGCAGCCAAGAGGGCCTAGTCACCGGGGAGCTGTTTTTT
13	NA	TRBV2	few	TRBJ2-7	CASSESVMTGQYF	TGTGCCAGCAGTGAAAGTGTGATGACGGGGCAGTACTTC
15	TRBD1	TRBV5-4	NA	TRBJ1-5	CASSMQGAGNQPQHF	TGTGCCAGCAGCATGCAGGGGGCCGGCAATCAGCCCCAGCATTTT
14	TRBD2	TRBV28	NA	TRBJ2-7	CASRASGSSYEQYF	TGTGCCAGCAGAGCTAGCGGGAGCTCCTACGAGCAGTACTTC
20	NA	TRBV7-6	many	TRBJ1-5	CASSPKGRTAQSYSNQPQHF	TGTGCCAGCAGCCCTAAGGGAAGGACAGCGCAAAGTTATAGCAATCAGCCCCAGCATTTT
13	NA	TRBV14	NA	TRBJ2-5	CASSQEAEETQYF	TGTGCCAGCAGCCAAGAGGCTGAAGAGACCCAGTACTTC
16	TRBD2	TRBV6-6	few	TRBJ2-7	CASSFPEREGKDEQYF	TGTGCCAGCAGTTTCCCGGAACGGGAGGGTAAGGACGAGCAGTACTTC
13	NA	TRBV28	NA	TRBJ2-3	CASRMTSTDTQYF	TGTGCCAGCAGGATGACTAGCACAGATACGCAGTATTTT
11	NA	TRBV12-3/TRBV12-4	few	TRBJ1-5	CASRKSGPQHF	TGTGCCAGCAGGAAGAGCGGGCCCCAGCATTTT
16	TRBD1	TRBV6-6	few	TRBJ1-3	CASSYSVTGTGNTIYF	TGTGCCAGCAGTTACTCGGTGACAGGGACTGGAAACACCATATATTTT
12	NA	TRBV15	NA	TRBJ2-3	CATSRAKDTQYF	TGTGCCACCAGCAGAGCTAAAGATACGCAGTATTTT
14	NA	TRBV6-2/TRBV6-3	few	TRBJ1-1	CASSRGGLNTEAFF	TGTGCCAGCAGTCGCGGGGGGCTCAACACTGAAGCTTTCTTT
15	TRBD2	TRBV30	NA	TRBJ2-1	CAWKRDGRAVNEQFF	TGTGCCTGGAAGAGGGACGGGAGGGCCGTAAATGAGCAGTTCTTC
15	TRBD2	TRBV7-2	few	TRBJ2-3	CASSPRTSSPDTQYF	TGTGCCAGCAGCCCCCGGACTAGCTCCCCAGATACGCAGTATTTT
17	TRBD1	TRBV28	few	TRBJ2-7	CASSLATVRDRAYEQYF	TGTGCCAGCAGTTTGGCGACCGTCCGGGACAGAGCTTACGAGCAGTACTTC
14	TRBD1	TRBV20-1	NA	TRBJ1-5	CSARDSRGNQPQHF	TGCAGTGCTAGAGATTCCAGGGGGAATCAGCCCCAGCATTTT
15	NA	TRBV28	few	TRBJ1-2	CATKPPGQKTYGYTF	TGTGCCACCAAACCCCCAGGACAGAAGACGTATGGCTACACCTTC
14	TRBD1	TRBV20-1	few	TRBJ1-5	CSATGTGASQPQHF	TGCAGTGCTACCGGGACAGGGGCAAGTCAGCCCCAGCATTTT
11	NA	TRBV2	NA	TRBJ1-2	CASAEGYGYTF	TGTGCCAGCGCGGAGGGCTATGGCTACACCTTC
15	NA	TRBV12-3/TRBV12-4	NA	TRBJ2-1	CASSLRQTTEGEQFF	TGTGCCAGCAGTTTGCGACAGACGACCGAGGGTGAGCAGTTCTTC
16	TRBD2	TRBV12-3/TRBV12-4	many	TRBJ2-3	CASGRIAGLGTDTQYF	TGTGCCAGCGGGCGGATAGCGGGACTTGGCACAGATACGCAGTATTTT
16	TRBD2	TRBV6-5	many	TRBJ2-1	CASRPTWGGGWDEQFF	TGTGCCAGCAGACCTACATGGGGGGGTGGTTGGGATGAGCAGTTCTTC
12	NA	TRBV2	NA	TRBJ1-4	CASRAGPEKLFF	TGTGCCAGCAGGGCAGGTCCTGAAAAACTGTTTTTT
16	TRBD2	TRBV24-1	few	TRBJ2-1	CATSDSRTSGRGEQFF	TGTGCCACCAGTGATTCTCGGACTAGCGGGAGAGGTGAGCAGTTCTTC
16	TRBD2	TRBV9	NA	TRBJ2-2	CASSAPTDGGSGELFF	TGTGCCAGCAGCGCGCCCACAGACGGGGGGTCCGGGGAGCTGTTTTTT
14	NA	TRBV6-6	NA	TRBJ1-4	CASEKEATNEKLFF	TGTGCCAGCGAGAAGGAAGCAACTAATGAAAAACTGTTTTTT
12	NA	TRBV24-1	NA	TRBJ1-2	CARGAATYGYTF	TGTGCACGGGGGGCCGCTACCTATGGCTACACCTTC
18	TRBD2	TRBV10-1	few	TRBJ2-7	CASSDSTSGSRGNYEQYF	TGCGCCAGCAGTGACTCGACTAGCGGGTCGAGGGGCAACTACGAGCAGTACTTC
14	NA	TRBV12-3/TRBV12-4	few	TRBJ2-3	CASKSIGSTDTQYF	TGTGCCAGCAAGTCGATCGGGTCCACAGATACGCAGTATTTT
15	TRBD2	TRBV10-3	few	TRBJ2-7	CAIRQIAGGSYEQYF	TGTGCCATCAGACAGATAGCGGGAGGTTCCTACGAGCAGTACTTC
16	TRBD2	TRBV5-1	many	TRBJ2-3	CASSRAAAGGRDTQYF	TGCGCCAGCAGCCGGGCAGCGGCGGGAGGTCGAGATACGCAGTATTTT
14	NA	TRBV3-1	NA	TRBJ1-2	CASSPRGEGAGYTF	TGTGCCAGCAGCCCCAGGGGTGAAGGAGCTGGCTACACCTTC
16	TRBD1	TRBV15	NA	TRBJ2-6	CATSRRQGNGANVLTF	TGTGCCACCAGCAGGAGACAGGGTAATGGGGCCAACGTCCTGACTTTC
17	TRBD2	TRBV5-1	few	TRBJ2-7	CASSGAGLAARSYEQYF	TGCGCCAGCAGCGGGGCCGGGCTAGCGGCACGGTCCTACGAGCAGTACTTC
14	NA	TRBV5-1	few	TRBJ2-5	CASSRRDIQETQYF	TGCGCCAGCAGCCGTCGGGACATCCAAGAGACCCAGTACTTC
19	NA	TRBV7-9	few	TRBJ1-4	CASSLAAGLGPKANEKLFF	TGTGCCAGCAGCTTAGCGGCGGGGCTGGGACCAAAGGCTAATGAAAAACTGTTTTTT
16	TRBD1	TRBV4-2	NA	TRBJ1-5	CASSQESGQFNQPQHF	TGTGCCAGCAGCCAAGAGTCGGGACAGTTCAATCAGCCCCAGCATTTT
16	NA	TRBV7-9	NA	TRBJ1-4	CASSQNGWGLNEKLFF	TGTGCCAGCAGCCAAAACGGTTGGGGGCTGAATGAAAAACTGTTTTTT
15	NA	TRBV7-2	few	TRBJ2-5	CASSLTTGSGETQYF	TGTGCCAGCAGCTTAACGACAGGTTCAGGAGAGACCCAGTACTTC
14	TRBD2	TRBV7-9	few	TRBJ2-7	CASSQGLAGDEQYF	TGTGCCAGCAGCCAGGGACTAGCGGGAGACGAGCAGTACTTC
13	NA	TRBV6-5	NA	TRBJ1-1	CASSYFIGTEAFF	TGTGCCAGCAGTTACTTTATAGGGACTGAAGCTTTCTTT
15	NA	TRBV13	NA	TRBJ2-3	CASSLGGANTDTQYF	TGTGCCAGCAGCTTAGGCGGGGCAAACACAGATACGCAGTATTTT
12	NA	TRBV24-1	NA	TRBJ2-1	CATSDLRNEQFF	TGTGCCACCAGTGATTTACGGAATGAGCAGTTCTTC
11	TRBD2	TRBV6-1	NA	TRBJ2-1	CASSDSGIKFF	TGTGCCAGCAGTGATAGCGGGATTAAGTTCTTC
14	NA	TRBV12-3/TRBV12-4	NA	TRBJ1-1	CASSFRQMNTEAFF	TGTGCCAGCAGTTTTCGTCAGATGAACACTGAAGCTTTCTTT
12	NA	TRBV29-1	NA	TRBJ1-5	CSVWGEGQPQHF	TGCAGCGTTTGGGGGGAAGGCCAGCCCCAGCATTTT
15	NA	TRBV3-1	NA	TRBJ1-4	CASSLRGGKAEKLFF	TGTGCCAGCAGCCTCCGCGGAGGGAAGGCTGAAAAACTGTTTTTT
13	TRBD1	TRBV18	few	TRBJ2-7	CASSPDRDSEQYF	TGTGCCAGCTCGCCTGACAGGGACAGCGAGCAGTACTTC
12	NA	TRBV29-1	few	TRBJ2-5	CSADGGEETQYF	TGCAGCGCCGACGGGGGCGAGGAGACCCAGTACTTC
11	NA	TRBV2	NA	TRBJ2-2	CASTYTGELFF	TGTGCCAGCACGTACACCGGGGAGCTGTTTTTT
13	NA	TRBV6-5	NA	TRBJ2-3	CASKAGLTDTQYF	TGTGCCAGCAAGGCGGGTCTCACAGATACGCAGTATTTT